This TCR beta chain derives from a study of shared clonotypes between healthy human individuals. Assay: immunoSEQ multiplex PCR; the TCRdb copy retains only in-frame clones and omits some. Here the sample spans about 1.4 million clones, approximately 97% being singletons. CDR1 SNHLY and CDR2 FYNNEI come from the germline V gene. The CDR3 runs 14 residues. V lost 6 bases and J lost 0, with 12 bases in between. The receptor comes from a young man in good health. The sequenced sample was naive CD4+ T cells sorted from blood. The subset: CD45RA+ positively selected. The rearrangement uses TRBV2 and TRBJ2-7, with D tentatively TRBD1 (6 bases). CDR3 in amino acids: CASSFDRRSYEQYF. The CDR3 coding sequence is TGTGCCAGCAGCTTTGACAGGCGCTCCTACGAGCAGTACTTC.